Below, 2 T cell receptor beta chains from the same sample are listed, as sequenced in a study of cytomegalovirus exposure and HLA in healthy donors. Only in-frame clones appear in the TCRdb table, and some are missing; sequencing was by immunoSEQ multiplex PCR. In the table there are 100,000 to 150,000 clones, around nine tenths of which are singletons. Sequencing was carried out using PBMCs. The origin of the receptors is a young woman in good health and CMV-seronegative.

The chain uses TRBV2 and TRBJ1-3; TRBD1 aligns across 10 bases. J gave up 4 bases and V 5 bases, and 5 bases lay outside the gene matches. The CDR3 covers 15 residues. Germline assignment: CDR1 SNHLY and CDR2 FYNNEI. CDR3 nucleotide sequence: TGTGCCAGCAGTCAGGGGACAGGGGACGGAAACACCATATATTTT. This gives the protein CASSQGTGDGNTIYF. The full variable domain, rest sourced from reference TRBV2 and TRBJ1-3, is EPEVTQTPSHQVTQMGQEVILRCVPISNHLYFYWYRQILGQKVEFLVSFYNNEISEKSEIFDDQFSVERPDGSNFTLKIRSTKLEDSAMYFCASSQGTGDGNTIYFGEGSWLTVV.

The V call is TRBV4-1, the J call TRBJ1-5; D uncertain. The germline CDR1 and CDR2 sequences are MGHRA and YSYEKL. V was clipped by 4 bases and J by 4 bases, with 8 bases between them. The CDR3 spans 13 residues. In nucleotides, the CDR3 is TGCGCCAGCAGCCCTGAGGTTAATCAGCCCCAGCATTTT. Its protein is CASSPEVNQPQHF.